This TCR beta chain was documented in a study of T cells after yellow fever vaccination. Broader study findings: Although most clonotypes did not, a small share appeared in both CD4 and CD8 compartments.

Template switching by 5'RACE produced TCR cDNA, adding a universal primer site and UMIs. TCRdb itself ran the 5' RACE reads through MiXCR, one entry per CDR3 protein. Among about 160,000 distinct CDR3 sequences, about 7% were seen once, and the ten largest hold 2.5%. Of note for this clonotype: What it recognizes is unknown.

Specimen: CD4+ T cells sorted from PBMCs, collected more than 4 days after the first yellow fever vaccination. This clonotype originated in a man between 18 and 35 years old who received the YFV17D yellow fever vaccine.

The DNA of the CDR3 is TGTGCCAGCAGTCCCTGGGGACATGCGGCCGGGGAGCTGTTTTTT. This sequence encodes CASSPWGHAAGELFF. V and J are TRBV28 and TRBJ2-2; maybe TRBD1 (6 bases). The V end was cut by 5 bases, the J end by 6 bases, with 16 bases between. The CDR3 has 15 amino acids. Germline V gene data show CDR1 as MDHEN and CDR2 as SYDVKM.